These T cell receptor beta chains were read from a single sample in a study of blood T cell repertoires in COVID-19. Only in-frame clones appear in the TCRdb table, and some are missing; sequencing was by immunoSEQ multiplex PCR. Of about 290,000 clones listed, 89% are singletons. The source material was PBMCs or T cells enriched from blood (not recorded which). These TCRs come from a woman in her forties who had recovered from COVID-19. The CDR3 runs from the conserved cysteine through the conserved F or W. Each record gives: D gene, V gene, J gene, clone size, CDR3 protein, CDR3 DNA. A D gene is named only where the DNA matches it firmly. Not all rows give a size; the values are once, few, many and, for expanded clones, a class.

d_call: -; v_call: TRBV7-2; j_call: TRBJ1-4; clone_size: -; cdr3_aa: CASSKGWATNEKLFF; cdr3_nt: TGTGCCAGCAGCAAGGGGTGGGCAACTAATGAAAAACTGTTTTTT
d_call: -; v_call: TRBV12-3/TRBV12-4; j_call: TRBJ1-2; clone_size: once; cdr3_aa: CASTPGGRVGYTF; cdr3_nt: TGTGCCAGCACCCCTGGAGGGCGGGTTGGCTACACCTTC
d_call: -; v_call: TRBV4-2; j_call: TRBJ2-2; clone_size: -; cdr3_aa: CASSLAATGELFF; cdr3_nt: TGTGCCAGCAGTTTGGCGGCGACCGGGGAGCTGTTTTTT
d_call: TRBD2; v_call: TRBV3-1/TRBV3-2; j_call: TRBJ2-7; clone_size: -; cdr3_aa: CASSQDPGLAGGEQYF; cdr3_nt: TGTGCCAGCAGCCAAGACCCGGGACTAGCGGGAGGTGAGCAGTACTTC
d_call: -; v_call: TRBV7-3; j_call: TRBJ2-3; clone_size: -; cdr3_aa: CASLDSTQYF; cdr3_nt: TGTGCCAGCCTAGACAGTACGCAGTATTTT
d_call: TRBD1; v_call: TRBV27; j_call: TRBJ1-1; clone_size: -; cdr3_aa: CASQKTRDRGSEAFF; cdr3_nt: TGTGCCAGCCAAAAAACCCGGGACAGGGGATCCGAAGCTTTCTTT
d_call: -; v_call: TRBV4-3; j_call: TRBJ2-5; clone_size: once; cdr3_aa: CASSQDRHRAETQYF; cdr3_nt: TGCGCCAGCAGCCAAGATAGGCACAGGGCAGAGACCCAGTACTTC
d_call: -; v_call: TRBV11-2; j_call: TRBJ2-5; clone_size: -; cdr3_aa: CASSLYRIGETQYF; cdr3_nt: TGTGCCAGCAGCTTGTACAGGATAGGAGAGACCCAGTACTTC
d_call: TRBD1; v_call: TRBV14; j_call: TRBJ1-2; clone_size: -; cdr3_aa: CASSQLEGTGMEGYTF; cdr3_nt: TGTGCCAGCAGCCAACTTGAGGGGACAGGGATGGAGGGCTACACCTTC
d_call: -; v_call: TRBV2; j_call: TRBJ2-3; clone_size: -; cdr3_aa: CASSEGLGGTDTQYF; cdr3_nt: TGTGCCAGCAGTGAAGGACTAGGGGGCACAGATACGCAGTATTTT
d_call: TRBD1; v_call: TRBV30; j_call: TRBJ1-2; clone_size: few; cdr3_aa: CAWTRQGTNYGYTF; cdr3_nt: TGTGCCTGGACCCGACAGGGTACTAACTATGGCTACACCTTC
d_call: -; v_call: TRBV7-9; j_call: TRBJ2-6; clone_size: -; cdr3_aa: CASSLSTGSGANVLTF; cdr3_nt: TGTGCCAGCAGCTTATCTACAGGCTCTGGGGCCAACGTCCTGACTTTC
d_call: -; v_call: TRBV5-1; j_call: TRBJ2-5; clone_size: once; cdr3_aa: CASSLGGGETQYF; cdr3_nt: TGCGCCAGCAGCTTGGGGGGAGGAGAGACCCAGTACTTC
d_call: -; v_call: TRBV5-4; j_call: TRBJ1-1; clone_size: -; cdr3_aa: CASSLRGGTEAFF; cdr3_nt: TGTGCCAGCAGTCTAAGGGGTGGTACTGAAGCTTTCTTT
d_call: TRBD1; v_call: TRBV7-2; j_call: TRBJ1-4; clone_size: -; cdr3_aa: CASSPHPDRSNEKLFF; cdr3_nt: TGTGCCAGCAGCCCTCACCCGGACAGGTCTAATGAAAAACTGTTTTTT
d_call: -; v_call: TRBV7-5; j_call: TRBJ1-4; clone_size: -; cdr3_aa: CARSLVQGLANEKLFF; cdr3_nt: TGTGCCAGAAGCTTAGTACAGGGCCTGGCTAATGAAAAACTGTTTTTT
d_call: -; v_call: TRBV5-1; j_call: TRBJ1-2; clone_size: -; cdr3_aa: CASSLAGSYGYTF; cdr3_nt: TGCGCCAGCAGCTTGGCCGGGAGCTATGGCTACACCTTC
d_call: TRBD1; v_call: TRBV20-1; j_call: TRBJ1-2; clone_size: -; cdr3_aa: CSASDRGPFYGYTF; cdr3_nt: TGCAGTGCTAGTGACAGGGGGCCTTTCTATGGCTACACCTTC
d_call: -; v_call: TRBV7-9; j_call: TRBJ1-5; clone_size: -; cdr3_aa: CASSFEGVQPQHF; cdr3_nt: TGTGCCAGCAGCTTTGAAGGGGTACAGCCCCAGCATTTT
d_call: TRBD1; v_call: TRBV6-5; j_call: TRBJ2-5; clone_size: -; cdr3_aa: CASRPTGVEETQYF; cdr3_nt: TGTGCCAGCAGACCGACAGGGGTAGAGGAGACCCAGTACTTC
d_call: -; v_call: TRBV5-1; j_call: TRBJ2-7; clone_size: -; cdr3_aa: CASRSLYEQYF; cdr3_nt: TGCGCCAGCAGGTCATTGTACGAGCAGTACTTC
d_call: -; v_call: TRBV30; j_call: TRBJ2-7; clone_size: -; cdr3_aa: CAWSLARATYEQYF; cdr3_nt: TGTGCCTGGAGCCTCGCCAGGGCTACCTACGAGCAGTACTTC
d_call: -; v_call: TRBV5-4; j_call: TRBJ2-2; clone_size: -; cdr3_aa: CASSLDTGRDTGELFF; cdr3_nt: TGTGCCAGCAGCTTGGACACAGGGAGAGACACCGGGGAGCTGTTTTTT
d_call: -; v_call: TRBV30; j_call: TRBJ1-5; clone_size: -; cdr3_aa: CAWSVRRGRGKSNQPQHF; cdr3_nt: TGTGCCTGGAGTGTACGTCGGGGCAGGGGTAAGAGCAATCAGCCCCAGCATTTT
d_call: TRBD2; v_call: TRBV10-1; j_call: TRBJ2-5; clone_size: -; cdr3_aa: CASSEGSGGAGETQYF; cdr3_nt: TGCGCCAGCAGTGAGGGAAGCGGGGGGGCCGGAGAGACCCAGTACTTC
d_call: TRBD1; v_call: TRBV28; j_call: TRBJ1-1; clone_size: -; cdr3_aa: CASRMGQGAFTEAFF; cdr3_nt: TGTGCCAGCAGAATGGGGCAGGGGGCCTTCACTGAAGCTTTCTTT
d_call: TRBD1; v_call: TRBV10-3; j_call: TRBJ1-6; clone_size: -; cdr3_aa: CAISGQPGQGASPLHF; cdr3_nt: TGTGCCATCAGTGGCCAACCGGGACAGGGGGCTTCACCCCTCCACTTT
d_call: TRBD1; v_call: TRBV18; j_call: TRBJ1-2; clone_size: -; cdr3_aa: CASSPGTDNYGYTF; cdr3_nt: TGTGCCAGCTCACCCGGGACAGACAACTATGGCTACACCTTC
d_call: -; v_call: TRBV12-2; j_call: TRBJ2-7; clone_size: -; cdr3_aa: CASRRTGGVYSEQYF; cdr3_nt: TGTGCAAGTCGTCGGACAGGGGGCGTATATTCCGAGCAGTACTTC
d_call: -; v_call: TRBV27; j_call: TRBJ1-2; clone_size: -; cdr3_aa: CASKTTIGVLYGYTF; cdr3_nt: TGTGCCAGCAAAACTACGATCGGGGTACTCTATGGCTACACCTTC
d_call: TRBD1; v_call: TRBV6-5; j_call: TRBJ1-3; clone_size: -; cdr3_aa: CASSRGTDSGNTIYF; cdr3_nt: TGTGCCAGCAGTAGGGGGACAGACTCTGGAAACACCATATATTTT
d_call: -; v_call: TRBV7-9; j_call: TRBJ1-6; clone_size: -; cdr3_aa: CASSPQGNSPLHF; cdr3_nt: TGTGCCAGCAGCCCTCAGGGGAATTCACCCCTCCACTTT
d_call: TRBD2; v_call: TRBV3-1/TRBV3-2; j_call: TRBJ2-1; clone_size: -; cdr3_aa: CASRLAGAALNEQFF; cdr3_nt: TGTGCCAGCAGACTAGCGGGAGCGGCTCTCAATGAGCAGTTCTTC
d_call: -; v_call: TRBV18; j_call: TRBJ2-5; clone_size: -; cdr3_aa: CASSPPNRAAETQYF; cdr3_nt: TGTGCCAGCTCACCACCGAACAGGGCTGCAGAGACCCAGTACTTC
d_call: -; v_call: TRBV7-8; j_call: TRBJ2-1; clone_size: once; cdr3_aa: CASSLSPQDEQFF; cdr3_nt: TGTGCCAGCAGCTTATCCCCCCAGGATGAGCAGTTCTTC
d_call: TRBD1; v_call: TRBV5-1; j_call: TRBJ1-3; clone_size: -; cdr3_aa: CASSLLGQGAGNTIYF; cdr3_nt: TGCGCCAGCAGCTTGCTCGGACAGGGGGCTGGAAACACCATATATTTT
d_call: TRBD1; v_call: TRBV29-1; j_call: TRBJ1-1; clone_size: -; cdr3_aa: CSGWDRGLNTEAFF; cdr3_nt: TGCAGCGGATGGGACAGGGGGTTGAACACTGAAGCTTTCTTT
d_call: TRBD2; v_call: TRBV5-4; j_call: TRBJ2-5; clone_size: -; cdr3_aa: CASSRGLAGVQETQYF; cdr3_nt: TGTGCCAGCAGCCGGGGACTAGCGGGGGTCCAAGAGACCCAGTACTTC
d_call: TRBD2; v_call: TRBV12-3/TRBV12-4; j_call: TRBJ2-1; clone_size: -; cdr3_aa: CASSLGTRQFF; cdr3_nt: TGTGCCAGCAGTTTAGGGACTAGGCAGTTCTTC
d_call: -; v_call: TRBV6-2/TRBV6-3; j_call: TRBJ2-7; clone_size: -; cdr3_aa: CASSYSAQGRRYEQYF; cdr3_nt: TGTGCCAGCAGTTACTCGGCTCAGGGGCGTCGGTACGAGCAGTACTTC
d_call: -; v_call: TRBV30; j_call: TRBJ1-1; clone_size: -; cdr3_aa: CAFTQGALNTEAFF; cdr3_nt: TGTGCCTTCACACAGGGCGCCCTGAACACTGAAGCTTTCTTT
d_call: -; v_call: TRBV5-1; j_call: TRBJ2-1; clone_size: -; cdr3_aa: CASSLAQGGRDEQFF; cdr3_nt: TGCGCCAGCAGCTTGGCCCAGGGGGGAAGGGATGAGCAGTTCTTC
d_call: TRBD1; v_call: TRBV7-2; j_call: TRBJ1-2; clone_size: -; cdr3_aa: CASSQLKTGDYGYTF; cdr3_nt: TGTGCCAGCAGCCAACTCAAAACAGGGGACTATGGCTACACCTTC